Below, 11 T cell receptor beta chains from the same sample are listed, as sequenced in a study of T cell responses to AZD1222 COVID-19 vaccine. Method: immunoSEQ multiplex PCR; TCRdb's copy keeps in-frame clones and lacks some. The sample includes approximately 150,000 clones, approximately 90% of them seen just once. The material sequenced was peripheral blood, taken on day 0 of AZD1222 vaccination. These receptors were collected from an adult in good health.

The chain combines TRBV7-8 with TRBJ2-4; tentative D call: TRBD1 (5 bases). This CDR3 is built from 15 residues. The germline V and J ends were trimmed by 5 bases and 7 bases, with 18 bases remaining between them. Per germline, CDR1 SGHVS and CDR2 FQNEAQ. The CDR3 region has the DNA TGTGCCAGCAGCACGTCCCGGACCCCAGGGAACATTCAGTACTTC. This gives the protein CASSTSRTPGNIQYF.

The V call is TRBV19, the J call TRBJ2-2; no clear D gene. With 5 bases removed from V and 6 bases from J, the gap between germline ends came to 7 bases. Germline V lookup: CDR1 LNHDA, CDR2 SQIVND (reference sequence). The CDR3 has 12 amino acids. The CDR3 here is CASSVIAGELFF. The CDR3 DNA follows: TGTGCCAGTAGTGTCATCGCCGGGGAGCTGTTTTTT.

The sample holds one count of this clone. The chain recombines TRBV18 with TRBJ2-7; D not resolved. The V end was cut by 4 bases, the J end by 0 bases, with 22 bases between. This CDR3 has 18 amino acids. Germline V gene lookup returns CDR1 KGHSH and CDR2 LQKENI. This CDR3 is CASSQIDNLGFASYEQYF. The CDR3 coding sequence is TGTGCCAGCTCACAGATTGACAACCTCGGATTCGCCTCCTACGAGCAGTACTTC.

V and J are TRBV10-2 and TRBJ1-2; D is possibly TRBD1 (5 bases). CDR1 and CDR2 from the germline V gene are WSHSY and SAAADI. The CDR3 loop spans 12 amino acids. V lost 7 bases and J 5 bases, leaving 11 bases between the germline ends. The CDR3 region is CASTQGPYGYTF. Here the CDR3 DNA reads TGCGCCAGCACTCAGGGCCCTTATGGCTACACCTTC.

V is TRBV5-1 and J is TRBJ1-3; D unresolved. This CDR3 region has 15 residues. The V end was cut by 0 bases, the J end by 0 bases, with 7 bases between. Germline loops: CDR1 SGHRS, CDR2 YFSETQ. In DNA, the CDR3 is TGCGCCAGCAGCTTGGTAGGAGTCTCTGGAAACACCATATATTTT. Translated, it gives CASSLVGVSGNTIYF. Supplemented by reference TRBV5-1 and TRBJ1-3, the full variable domain reads KAGVTQTPRYLIKTRGQQVTLSCSPISGHRSVSWYQQTPGQGLQFLFEYFSETQRNKGNFPGRFSGRQFSNSRSEMNVSTLELGDSALYLCASSLVGVSGNTIYFGEGSWLTVV.

The chain has TRBV5-6 and TRBJ2-4, with D uncertain. The germline V and J ends were trimmed by 1 base and 1 base, with 9 bases remaining between them. The CDR3 covers 15 residues. Looked up from germline, CDR1 is SGHDT and CDR2 is YYEEEE. The chain's CDR3 is CASSLYPAAKNIQYF. CDR3 coding DNA: TGTGCCAGCAGCTTGTACCCCGCCGCCAAAAACATTCAGTACTTC. Full variable domain (missing parts from reference TRBV5-6 and TRBJ2-4): DAGVTQSPTHLIKTRGQQVTLRCSPKSGHDTVSWYQQALGQGPQFIFQYYEEEERQRGNFPDRFSGHQFPNYSSELNVNALLLGDSALYLCASSLYPAAKNIQYFGAGTRLSVL.

V is TRBV19 and J is TRBJ1-5; 7 positions agree with TRBD1. The CDR3 runs 14 residues. CDR1 is LNHDA, CDR2 SQIVND, per germline (reference sequence). Trimming at V came to 3 bases and at J to 3 bases, leaving 2 bases not matched to a gene. CDR3 residues: CASSITGANQPQHF. Written as DNA, the CDR3 is TGTGCCAGTAGTATTACAGGGGCCAATCAGCCCCAGCATTTT.

This clone was detected once. The chain is built from TRBV27 and TRBJ2-7; D may be TRBD1 or TRBD2 (5 bases each). The CDR3 runs to 13 residues. The V gene lost 5 bases and the J gene lost 4 bases, with 12 bases spanning the gap. Germline assignment: CDR1 MNHEY and CDR2 SMNVEV (reference sequence). The CDR3: CASSRGTGYEQYF. The DNA for the CDR3 is TGTGCCAGCAGTCGGGGCACCGGGTACGAGCAGTACTTC.

CDR3 region: CATSKGHGAFF. CDR3 DNA: TGTGCCACCAGCAAAGGACATGGGGCTTTCTTT. The gene calls are TRBV15 and TRBJ1-1; tentatively, D is TRBD1 (5 bases). The germline gives CDR1 LNHNV, CDR2 YYDKDF (reference sequence). The CDR3 length is 11 residues. With 4 bases removed from V and 11 bases from J, the gap between germline ends came to 11 bases.

The rearrangement uses TRBV10-1 and TRBJ1-1; 9 bases match TRBD1. The CDR3 has 14 amino acids. CDR1 WNHNN and CDR2 SYGVQD come from the germline V gene (reference sequence). The junction had 3 bases not matched to a gene; V was cut back by 6 bases and J by 1 base. This chain's CDR3 is CASSMGQGNTEAFF. The CDR3 DNA reads as TGCGCCAGCAGCATGGGACAGGGGAACACTGAAGCTTTCTTT.

Written as DNA, the CDR3 is TGCGCCAGCAGCTTGCTTGGCCCCGGGGCCCGTGAAAAACTGTTTTTT. Its protein is CASSLLGPGAREKLFF. The chain has TRBV5-1 and TRBJ1-4, with D possibly matching TRBD1 (5 bases). Germline V gives CDR1 SGHRS, CDR2 YFSETQ. The V end was cut by 1 base, the J end by 7 bases, with 17 bases between. This CDR3 spans 16 amino acids.